A few counts support the clone carrying this T cell receptor beta chain. These data belong to a study of beta chain features in type 1 diabetes. V gave up 3 bases and J gave up 0 bases, with 10 bases separating them. The CDR3 covers 14 residues. Germline V gene data show CDR1 as SGHRS and CDR2 as YFSETQ. All of the isolated RNA was reverse transcribed, so expressed TCRB transcripts were sequenced. Sequencing was performed with immunoSEQ multiplex PCR; in TCRdb, only in-frame clones are kept and a portion is missing. The table shows more than 150,000 clones, with about 13% occurring only once. V and J are TRBV5-1 and TRBJ2-7; perhaps TRBD1 as D (6 bases). Sequenced material: central memory CD4+ T cells from blood. This TCR derives from a woman aged 18-29 years in good health. CDR3 coding DNA: TGCGCCAGCAGCTGGACAGAGCTCTCCTACGAGCAGTACTTC. Translating it yields CASSWTELSYEQYF.